The 21 T cell receptor beta chains presented below share a single source sample, sequenced in a study of blood T cell repertoires in COVID-19 (dated by TCRdb to the early 2020s). The library was prepared using the immunoSEQ multiplex PCR assay. The clones in this table, taken by TCRdb from immuneACCESS, are in-frame only. Not every clone is retained; where verified, under half of the shortfall comes from an unresolved V gene, and the cause of the rest is unknown. This sample lists 70,000 to 100,000 clones; roughly 89% were detected once. Of the sample, around 4.1% is held by the ten largest clones. Sequenced material: peripheral blood. Receptors originate from a woman older than 75 with active or convalescent COVID-19.

The V and J genes are TRBV28 and TRBJ1-5; D is unresolved. CDR3 length: 15 residues. The ends were cut back, 6 bases at V and 1 base at J, with 13 bases in the middle. The germline gives CDR1 MDHEN, CDR2 SYDVKM. The DNA for the CDR3 is TGTGCCAGCAGACCATCGGGAGGGAGCAATCAGCCCCAGCATTTT. It encodes CASRPSGGSNQPQHF. Based on the CDR3 plus reference TRBV28 and TRBJ1-5, the full variable domain is DVKVTQSSRYLVKRTGEKVFLECVQDMDHENMFWYRQDPGLGLRLIYFSYDVKMKEKGDIPEGYSVSREKKERFSLILESASTNQTSMYLCASRPSGGSNQPQHFGDGTRLSIL.

The genes are TRBV6-6 and TRBJ1-4; D might be TRBD1 (5 bases). From germline, CDR1 is MNHNY and CDR2 SVGAGI (reference sequence). Trimming shortened V by 0 bases and J by 11 bases, and 13 bases separated the two germline ends. The CDR3 sequence is 14 residues long. The CDR3 nucleotides read TGTGCCAGCAGTTACTCGATGGGGGGAGAGAAACTGTTTTTT. This sequence encodes CASSYSMGGEKLFF.

V gene TRBV6-5 combines with J gene TRBJ2-7; no firm D call. Germline CDR1 reads MNHEY; CDR2 reads SVGAGI. Trimming removed 6 bases at V and 0 bases at J, with 15 bases between. This CDR3 is built from 15 residues. As DNA, the CDR3 is TGTGCCAGCAGGGTTGGTTCCCTAATCTCCTACGAGCAGTACTTC. This gives the protein CASRVGSLISYEQYF.

This rearrangement joins TRBV18 to TRBJ1-5; 8 positions match TRBD1. V shed 3 bases, J shed 7 bases, and the junction held 5 bases outside the gene matches. CDR3 size: 14 residues. Germline V gene data show CDR1 as KGHSH and CDR2 as LQKENI. CDR3 bases: TGTGCCAGCTCACCCACAGGGGGGTACCAGCCCCAGCATTTT. Translation gives CASSPTGGYQPQHF.

The DNA for the CDR3 is TGCGCCAGCAGCTTAACTAGCGCCTACAATGAGCAGTTCTTC. Its translation is CASSLTSAYNEQFF. The chain combines TRBV5-1 with TRBJ2-1; 7 positions agree with TRBD2. The V segment lost 2 bases and the J segment 2 bases; nucleotides outside the gene matches: 1. Germline CDR1 reads SGHRS; CDR2 reads YFSETQ. This CDR3 contains 14 residues.

This clone has just a few counts. This chain joins TRBV7-2 and TRBJ2-3; 13 nucleotides line up with TRBD2. J gave up 5 bases and V 4 bases, and 9 bases lay outside the gene matches. There are 17 residues in the CDR3. CDR1 is SGHTA and CDR2 is FQGNSA in the germline V gene. The CDR3 sequence: CASSSQGRLAGGDTQYF. The CDR3 DNA follows: TGTGCCAGCAGCTCCCAGGGGAGACTAGCGGGAGGAGATACGCAGTATTTT.

J is TRBJ2-7 and V is TRBV2, with D possibly matching TRBD1 (5 bases). V dropped 2 bases and J dropped 5 bases, with 13 bases sitting between them. The CDR3 covers 14 residues. Per the germline V gene, CDR1 is SNHLY and CDR2 is FYNNEI. The chain's CDR3 is CASSESQGLNEQYF. In DNA, the CDR3 is TGTGCCAGCAGTGAATCTCAGGGTTTAAACGAGCAGTACTTC.

The chain has TRBV5-1 and TRBJ2-5; 10 bases agree with TRBD1. In germline, CDR1 is SGHRS, CDR2 YFSETQ. V lost 0 bases, J lost 5 bases, and 7 bases stayed unmatched. The CDR3 contains 16 residues. The CDR3 spells CASSLGDRGVMETQYF. CDR3 DNA: TGCGCCAGCAGCTTGGGGGACAGGGGTGTTATGGAGACCCAGTACTTC.

The chain joins TRBV7-9 to TRBJ2-3, with D hard to call. V was clipped by 1 base and J by 3 bases, with 8 bases between them. Germline CDR1 is SEHNR and CDR2 is FQNEAQ (reference sequence). The CDR3 is made up of 14 amino acids. The CDR3 is CASSLVQRTDTQYF. The CDR3 region has the DNA TGTGCCAGCAGCTTAGTTCAGCGTACAGATACGCAGTATTTT. Full variable domain (rest looked up from reference TRBV7-9 and TRBJ2-3): DTGVSQNPRHKITKRGQNVTFRCDPISEHNRLYWYRQTLGQGPEFLTYFQNEAQLEKSRLLSDRFSAERPKGSFSTLEIQRTEQGDSAMYLCASSLVQRTDTQYFGPGTRLTVL.

The J gene is TRBJ1-1, the V gene TRBV10-3; a possible D gene is TRBD1 (5 bases). Trimming left V 6 bases short and J 0 bases short, with 11 bases between. The CDR3 runs 14 residues. Germline values: CDR1 ENHRY, CDR2 SYGVKD. The CDR3 sequence is CAIRQGSVNTEAFF. CDR3 nucleotides: TGTGCCATCAGGCAGGGCAGCGTGAACACTGAAGCTTTCTTT.

V gene TRBV27 combines with J gene TRBJ2-7; no reliable D call. There are 14 residues in the CDR3. Germline V CDR1 and CDR2: MNHEY, SMNVEV (reference sequence). The ends were cut back, 7 bases at V and 7 bases at J, with 20 bases in the middle. Written as DNA, the CDR3 is TGTGCCAGCAAGTCAAACGCGGCCCCTAATGAGCAGTACTTC. Its translation: CASKSNAAPNEQYF.

The V call is TRBV28, the J call TRBJ2-3, with TRBD2 matching 7 bases. Germline CDR1 and CDR2: MDHEN and SYDVKM. The CDR3 sequence is 14 residues long. The V and J ends lost 2 bases and 5 bases, in that order; junction bases with no gene match: 4. CDR3 sequence: CASSLGGSQDTQYF. The CDR3, as DNA: TGTGCCAGCAGTTTAGGCGGGAGTCAAGATACGCAGTATTTT.

The chain joins TRBV5-1 to TRBJ1-5, with D tentatively TRBD1 (5 bases). Germline CDR1 SGHRS, CDR2 YFSETQ. The CDR3 covers 15 residues. Trimming removed 3 bases at V and 9 bases at J, with 19 bases between. The CDR3 region has the DNA TGCGCCAGCAGCTCTGGAGTCCAGGGTGAGGCGCCCCAGCATTTT. Amino acids: CASSSGVQGEAPQHF.

The chain combines TRBV10-2 with TRBJ2-3, with TRBD2 identical over 8 bases. Germline V gene lookup returns CDR1 WSHSY and CDR2 SAAADI. This CDR3 is 15 amino acids long. With 2 bases clipped from V and 1 base from J, the junction kept 2 bases outside the gene matches. The DNA of the CDR3 is TGCGCCAGCAGTGAGCGGGGGGGTGGCACAGATACGCAGTATTTT. Its translation is CASSERGGGTDTQYF.

The CDR3 DNA reads as TGTGCCAGCAGCCAGGGTCGTTATAATGAAAAACTGTTTTTT. Encoded protein: CASSQGRYNEKLFF. The chain joins TRBV5-5 to TRBJ1-4; maybe TRBD1 (5 bases). This CDR3 is 14 amino acids long. Germline V lookup: CDR1 SGHKS, CDR2 YYEKEE (reference sequence). V was clipped by 4 bases and J by 4 bases, with 11 bases between them.

V and J are TRBV5-1 and TRBJ1-4; D gene ambiguous. Trimming took 2 bases from V and 4 from J, leaving 12 bases between them. CDR1 and CDR2 from the germline V gene are SGHRS and YFSETQ. CDR3 length equals 15 residues. The CDR3 loop reads CASSLPEEGNEKLFF. In DNA, the CDR3 is TGCGCCAGCAGCTTACCGGAAGAGGGTAATGAAAAACTGTTTTTT.

This clone occurred once. This chain connects TRBV5-1 to TRBJ2-7; 10 bases are shared with TRBD1. Germline V lookup: CDR1 SGHRS, CDR2 YFSETQ. V lost 4 bases and J lost 2; bases outside the gene matches: 6. The CDR3 has 15 residues. Here the CDR3 reads CASSLAGTGAYEQYF. The CDR3 DNA reads TGCGCCAGCAGCCTGGCCGGGACAGGGGCCTACGAGCAGTACTTC.

This sequence joins TRBV7-8 and TRBJ2-7; 11 bases are a match to TRBD2. Unmatched junction bases numbered 5, after V lost 1 base and J lost 0 bases. The CDR3 has 17 amino acids. Germline CDR1 reads SGHVS; CDR2 reads FQNEAQ. CDR3 loop: CASSLGGTSGVSYEQYF. CDR3 bases: TGTGCCAGCAGCTTAGGTGGGACTAGCGGAGTCTCCTACGAGCAGTACTTC.

The gene calls are TRBV9 and TRBJ2-5; D is perhaps TRBD2 (5 bases). V was pared by 0 bases and J by 2 bases, with 11 bases between. The CDR3 length is 15 residues. CDR1 is SGDLS, CDR2 YYNGEE, per germline. The CDR3 loop is CASSVGRTGQETQYF. DNA for the CDR3: TGTGCCAGCAGCGTAGGAAGGACGGGACAAGAGACCCAGTACTTC.

The chain employs TRBV19 and TRBJ1-1; 10 positions match TRBD1. Trimming removed 4 bases from V and 0 bases from J; junction bases left unmatched: 2. Looked up from germline, CDR1 is LNHDA and CDR2 is SQIVND (reference sequence). The CDR3 loop spans 15 amino acids. The CDR3 here is CASSTTGGMNTEAFF. The CDR3 nucleotides read TGTGCCAGTAGTACGACAGGGGGCATGAACACTGAAGCTTTCTTT. The full variable domain, its missing parts supplied by reference TRBV19 and TRBJ1-1, is DGGITQSPKYLFRKEGQNVTLSCEQNLNHDAMYWYRQDPGQGLRLIYYSQIVNDFQKGDIAEGYSVSREKKESFPLTVTSAQKNPTAFYLCASSTTGGMNTEAFFGQGTRLTVV.

V is TRBV2 and J is TRBJ1-4, with TRBD1 matching over 7 bases. The CDR3 runs to 13 residues. From germline, CDR1 is SNHLY and CDR2 FYNNEI. The trim removed 5 bases at V and 6 bases at J, leaving 3 bases unmatched. CDR3 sequence: CASSRDSDEKLFF. For the CDR3, the DNA is TGTGCCAGCAGTCGGGACAGTGATGAAAAACTGTTTTTT.